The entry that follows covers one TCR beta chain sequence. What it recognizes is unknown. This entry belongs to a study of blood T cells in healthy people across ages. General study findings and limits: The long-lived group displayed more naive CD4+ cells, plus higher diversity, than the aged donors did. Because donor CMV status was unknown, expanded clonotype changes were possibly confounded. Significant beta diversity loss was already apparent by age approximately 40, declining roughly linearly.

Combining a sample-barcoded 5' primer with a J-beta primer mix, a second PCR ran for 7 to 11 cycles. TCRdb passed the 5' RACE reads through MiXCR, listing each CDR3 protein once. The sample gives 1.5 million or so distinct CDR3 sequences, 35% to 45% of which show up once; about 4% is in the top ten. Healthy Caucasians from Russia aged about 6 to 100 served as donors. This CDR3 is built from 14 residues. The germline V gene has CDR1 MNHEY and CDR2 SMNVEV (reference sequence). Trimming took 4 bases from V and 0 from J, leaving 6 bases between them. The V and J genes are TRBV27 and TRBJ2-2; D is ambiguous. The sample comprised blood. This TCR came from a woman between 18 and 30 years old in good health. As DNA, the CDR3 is TGTGCCAGCAGTTCCCGCGCGAACACCGGGGAGCTGTTTTTT. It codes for CASSSRANTGELFF.